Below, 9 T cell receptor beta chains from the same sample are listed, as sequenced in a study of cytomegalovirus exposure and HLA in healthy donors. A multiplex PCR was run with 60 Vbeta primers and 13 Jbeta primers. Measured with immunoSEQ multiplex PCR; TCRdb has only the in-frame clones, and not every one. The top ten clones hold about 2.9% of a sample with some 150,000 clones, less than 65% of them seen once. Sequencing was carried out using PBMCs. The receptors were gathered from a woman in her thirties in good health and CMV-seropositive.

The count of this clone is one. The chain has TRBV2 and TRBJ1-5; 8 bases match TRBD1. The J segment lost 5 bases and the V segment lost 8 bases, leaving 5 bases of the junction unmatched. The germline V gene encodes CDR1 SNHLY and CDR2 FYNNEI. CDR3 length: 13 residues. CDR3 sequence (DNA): TGTGCCAGCGACAGGGGTGGAGATCAGCCCCAGCATTTT. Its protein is CASDRGGDQPQHF.

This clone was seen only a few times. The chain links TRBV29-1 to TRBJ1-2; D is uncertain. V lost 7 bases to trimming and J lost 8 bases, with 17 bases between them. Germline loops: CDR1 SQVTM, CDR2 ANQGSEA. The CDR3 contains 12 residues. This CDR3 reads CSAIRTPSGYTF. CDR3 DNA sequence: TGCAGCGCGATACGGACTCCGTCCGGCTACACCTTC.

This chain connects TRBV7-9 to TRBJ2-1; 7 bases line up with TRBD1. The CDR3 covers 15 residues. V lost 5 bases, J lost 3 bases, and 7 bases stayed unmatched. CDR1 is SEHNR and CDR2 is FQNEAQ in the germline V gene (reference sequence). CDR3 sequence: CASSQPGQHYNEQFF. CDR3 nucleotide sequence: TGTGCCAGCAGCCAACCGGGACAGCACTACAATGAGCAGTTCTTC. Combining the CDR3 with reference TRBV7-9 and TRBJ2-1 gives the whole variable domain DTGVSQNPRHKITKRGQNVTFRCDPISEHNRLYWYRQTLGQGPEFLTYFQNEAQLEKSRLLSDRFSAERPKGSFSTLEIQRTEQGDSAMYLCASSQPGQHYNEQFFGPGTRLTVL.

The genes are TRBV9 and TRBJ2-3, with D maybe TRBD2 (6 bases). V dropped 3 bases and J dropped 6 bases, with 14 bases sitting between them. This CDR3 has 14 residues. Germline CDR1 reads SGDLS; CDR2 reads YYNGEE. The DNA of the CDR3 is TGTGCCAGCAGCGGGCCGGGGGAGTGGGATACGCAGTATTTT. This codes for CASSGPGEWDTQYF. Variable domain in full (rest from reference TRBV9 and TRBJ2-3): DSGVTQTPKHLITATGQRVTLRCSPRSGDLSVYWYQQSLDQGLQFLIQYYNGEERAKGNILERFSAQQFPDLHSELNLSSLELGDSALYFCASSGPGEWDTQYFGPGTRLTVL.

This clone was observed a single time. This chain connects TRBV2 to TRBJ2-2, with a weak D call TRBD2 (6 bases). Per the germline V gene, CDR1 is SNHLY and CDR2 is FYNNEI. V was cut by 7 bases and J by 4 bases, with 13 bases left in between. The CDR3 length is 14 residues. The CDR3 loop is CASTSALVTGELFF. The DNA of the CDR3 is TGTGCCAGCACTAGCGCCCTGGTCACCGGGGAGCTGTTTTTT.

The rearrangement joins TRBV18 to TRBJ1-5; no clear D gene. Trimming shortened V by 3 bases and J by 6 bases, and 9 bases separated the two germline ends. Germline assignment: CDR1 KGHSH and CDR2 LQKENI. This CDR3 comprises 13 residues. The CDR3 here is CASSPAAGQPQHF. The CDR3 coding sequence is TGTGCCAGCTCACCTGCAGCGGGTCAGCCCCAGCATTTT.

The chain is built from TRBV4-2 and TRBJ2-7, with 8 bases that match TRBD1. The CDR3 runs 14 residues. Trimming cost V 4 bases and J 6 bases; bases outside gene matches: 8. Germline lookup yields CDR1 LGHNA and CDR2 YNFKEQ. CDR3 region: CASSLEDRVGEQYF. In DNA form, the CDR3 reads TGTGCCAGCAGCCTTGAGGACAGGGTAGGCGAGCAGTACTTC.

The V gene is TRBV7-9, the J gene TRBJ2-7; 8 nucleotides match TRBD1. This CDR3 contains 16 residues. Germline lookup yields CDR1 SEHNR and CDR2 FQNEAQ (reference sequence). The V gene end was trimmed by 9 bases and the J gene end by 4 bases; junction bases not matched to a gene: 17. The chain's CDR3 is CARTPTGEEGFYEQYF. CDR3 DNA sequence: TGTGCCAGGACCCCGACAGGGGAAGAGGGATTTTACGAGCAGTACTTC.

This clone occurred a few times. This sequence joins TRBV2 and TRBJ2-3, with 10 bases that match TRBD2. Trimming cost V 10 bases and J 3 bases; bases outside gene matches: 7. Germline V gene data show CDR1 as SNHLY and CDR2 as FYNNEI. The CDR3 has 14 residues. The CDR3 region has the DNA TGTGCCAACCAGCGGGGGGGCGTAACAGATACGCAGTATTTT. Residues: CANQRGGVTDTQYF.